The text below deals with one TCR beta chain. What it binds is unknown. V lost 4 bases, J lost 5 bases, and 11 bases lay in between. The V gene's germline CDR1 is MNHEY and CDR2 SMNVEV (reference sequence). This CDR3 has 13 amino acids. Only in-frame clones appear in the TCRdb table, and some are missing; sequencing was by immunoSEQ multiplex PCR. The repertoire holds about 130,000 clones, with more than 80% as singletons. These data come from a study of T cell responses to AZD1222 COVID-19 vaccine. About the study: Second doses that came at about 4 or about 12 weeks were put together.

Study results and caveats: Donors were mostly white British, more females; clonal diversity possibly underestimated. Regions left unmutated in variants are reportedly the target of nearly half of spike-specific TCRs.

V gene TRBV27 combines with J gene TRBJ1-1, with D possibly TRBD1 on 5 matching bases. The TCR sequence derives from an adult in good health. The specimen was peripheral blood, collected on day 0 of AZD1222 vaccination. The CDR3 region has the DNA TGTGCCAGCAGTTCCAGGGTGCGGACTGAAGCTTTCTTT. It encodes CASSSRVRTEAFF.